This record looks at one T cell receptor (beta chain) sequence and its context. Its matching antigen is unknown. The junction and the germline gene differ at one end; a read error may be behind it. This entry comes from a study of metastatic and nonmetastatic thyroid tumors. About the research overall: Thyroid patients, malignant and benign, had repertoires compared across blood and tumor or nodule tissue.

There were no patients who had received any treatment before thyroid surgery. Authors' processing steps: Researchers built a distant-metastasis classifier for papillary thyroid cancer that drew on CDR3 differences across clinicopathological groups. TCRdb reanalyzed the PCR reads with MiXCR. The V and J calls come from TCRdb's annotation, not from the publication. In the table there are roughly 58,000 clones, more than 3.5% of which are singletons. Study findings and constraints: TCR beta diversity was reportedly significantly higher in malignant thyroid tumors than benign nodules, in blood and tumor.

CDR3 length equals 15 residues. The V gene's germline CDR1 is MNHEY and CDR2 SMNVEV (reference sequence). The receptor's source is a female donor with papillary thyroid cancer or a benign thyroid nodule (not recorded which). Some clones in this sample may be carry-over from other donors' samples. The source material was blood. This chain links TRBV27 with TRBJ1-2; tentative D call: TRBD1 (5 bases). The CDR3 nucleotides are TGTGCCAGCATTTTATCGATGTCAGGGCCCTATGGCTACACCTTC. Its translation is CASILSMSGPYGYTF.